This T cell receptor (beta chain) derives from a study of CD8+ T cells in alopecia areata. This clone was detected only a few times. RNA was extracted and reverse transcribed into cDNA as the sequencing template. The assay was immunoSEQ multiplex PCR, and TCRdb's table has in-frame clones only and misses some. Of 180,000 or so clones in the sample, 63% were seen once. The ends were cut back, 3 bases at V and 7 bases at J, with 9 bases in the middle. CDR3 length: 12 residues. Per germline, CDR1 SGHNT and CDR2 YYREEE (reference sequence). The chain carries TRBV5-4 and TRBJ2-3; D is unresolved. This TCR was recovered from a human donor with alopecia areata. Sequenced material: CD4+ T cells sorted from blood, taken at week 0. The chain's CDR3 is CASSSTLNTQYF. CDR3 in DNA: TGTGCCAGCAGCTCTACCCTAAATACGCAGTATTTT. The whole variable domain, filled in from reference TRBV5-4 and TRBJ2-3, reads ETGVTQSPTHLIKTRGQQVTLRCSSQSGHNTVSWYQQALGQGPQFIFQYYREEENGRGNFPPRFSGLQFPNYSSELNVNALELDDSALYLCASSSTLNTQYFGPGTRLTVL.